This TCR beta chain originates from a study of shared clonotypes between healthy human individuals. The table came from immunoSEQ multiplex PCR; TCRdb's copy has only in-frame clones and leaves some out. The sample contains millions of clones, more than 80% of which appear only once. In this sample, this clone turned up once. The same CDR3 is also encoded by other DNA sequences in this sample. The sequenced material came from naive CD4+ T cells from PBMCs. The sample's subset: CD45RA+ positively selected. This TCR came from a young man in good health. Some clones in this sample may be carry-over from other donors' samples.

CDR3 DNA: TGCGCCAGCAGCCAGGGACGGTCTGGGGCCAACGTCCTGACTTTC. Protein: CASSQGRSGANVLTF. The chain employs TRBV4-1 and TRBJ2-6; the D call may be TRBD1 or TRBD2 (5 bases each). The V end was cut by 3 bases, the J end by 1 base, with 7 bases between. The germline V gene has CDR1 MGHRA and CDR2 YSYEKL. The CDR3 runs 15 residues.